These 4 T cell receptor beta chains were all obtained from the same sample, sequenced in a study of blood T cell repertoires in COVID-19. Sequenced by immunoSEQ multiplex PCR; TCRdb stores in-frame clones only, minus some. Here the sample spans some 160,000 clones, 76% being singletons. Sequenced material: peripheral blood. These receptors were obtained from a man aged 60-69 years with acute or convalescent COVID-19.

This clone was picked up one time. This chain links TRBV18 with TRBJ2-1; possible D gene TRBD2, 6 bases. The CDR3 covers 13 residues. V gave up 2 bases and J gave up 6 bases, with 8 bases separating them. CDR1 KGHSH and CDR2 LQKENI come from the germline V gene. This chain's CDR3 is CASSPLGGNEQFF. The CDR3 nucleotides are TGTGCCAGCTCACCATTGGGGGGCAATGAGCAGTTCTTC.

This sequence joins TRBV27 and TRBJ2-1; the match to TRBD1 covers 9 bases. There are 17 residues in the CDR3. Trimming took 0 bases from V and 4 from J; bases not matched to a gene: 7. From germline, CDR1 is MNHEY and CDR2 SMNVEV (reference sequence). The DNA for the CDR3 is TGTGCCAGCAGTTTATCGGCCTGGGACAGGGTATACAATGAGCAGTTCTTC. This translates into CASSLSAWDRVYNEQFF.

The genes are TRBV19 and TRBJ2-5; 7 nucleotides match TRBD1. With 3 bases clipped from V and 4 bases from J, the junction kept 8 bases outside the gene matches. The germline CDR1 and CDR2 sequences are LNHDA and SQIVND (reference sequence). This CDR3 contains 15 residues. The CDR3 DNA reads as TGTGCCAGTAGTATGGGGCCCACAGGGGCAGAGACCCAGTACTTC. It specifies CASSMGPTGAETQYF. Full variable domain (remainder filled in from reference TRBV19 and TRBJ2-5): DGGITQSPKYLFRKEGQNVTLSCEQNLNHDAMYWYRQDPGQGLRLIYYSQIVNDFQKGDIAEGYSVSREKKESFPLTVTSAQKNPTAFYLCASSMGPTGAETQYFGPGTRLLVL.

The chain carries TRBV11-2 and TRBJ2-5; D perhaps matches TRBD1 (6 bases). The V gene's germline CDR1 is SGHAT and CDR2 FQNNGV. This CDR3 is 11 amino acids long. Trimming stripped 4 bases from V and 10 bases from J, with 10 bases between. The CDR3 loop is CASSSRGNQYF. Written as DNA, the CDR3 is TGTGCCAGCAGCTCGAGGGGGAACCAGTACTTC.